What follows are 13 T cell receptor beta chains derived from one specimen sequenced in a study of CD8 T cells in ankylosing spondylitis. TCRdb reanalysed the 5' RACE reads using MiXCR and keeps one entry per CDR3 protein. This sample yields about 260,000 distinct CDR3 sequences, of which roughly a quarter are seen a single time; 0.61% belongs to the top ten. Sequenced sample: blood, either unsorted or a sorted T cell fraction (not recorded which). The receptors here all came from a male donor with ankylosing spondylitis or in good health (not recorded which).

This clonotype has a handful of counts. V gene TRBV20-1 combines with J gene TRBJ2-3, with D tentatively TRBD1 (5 bases). The CDR3 totals 13 residues. Trimming stripped 3 bases from V and 4 bases from J, with 11 bases between. The germline gives CDR1 DFQATT, CDR2 SNEGSKA (reference sequence). DNA for the CDR3: TGCAGTGCTAGGTTTCAGGGCCCAGATACGCAGTATTTT. Translation gives CSARFQGPDTQYF.

This clonotype was recorded many times. This sequence joins TRBV28 and TRBJ1-1; D unresolved. Trimming took off 4 bases at V and 3 bases at J, with 6 bases between the two ends. Germline values: CDR1 MDHEN, CDR2 SYDVKM. CDR3 size: 12 residues. The CDR3 protein is CASSSWDTEAFF. The CDR3 nucleotides read TGTGCCAGCAGTTCCTGGGACACTGAAGCTTTCTTT.

The V gene is TRBV6-5, the J gene TRBJ1-4, with TRBD1 as a possible D gene (5 bases). Germline-derived CDR1 and CDR2 are MNHEY and SVGAGI. Trimming took 2 bases from V and 7 from J, leaving 17 bases between them. CDR3 length: 16 residues. In nucleotides, the CDR3 is TGTGCCAGCAGTTACCTTCGTCGGGGCTATGGTGAAAAACTGTTTTTT. It codes for CASSYLRRGYGEKLFF.

The gene calls are TRBV25-1 and TRBJ2-5, with TRBD2 matching 8 bases. After removal of 0 bases from V and 4 bases from J, the junction contained 1 base not matched to a gene. Germline V lookup: CDR1 MGHDK, CDR2 SYGVNS. This CDR3 has 14 amino acids. Here the CDR3 reads CASSEYGGGETQYF. CDR3 DNA sequence: TGTGCCAGCAGTGAATACGGGGGGGGAGAGACCCAGTACTTC.

This clonotype appeared many times. This sequence joins TRBV3-1 and TRBJ1-1; D is ambiguous. V was pared by 3 bases and J by 1 base, with 18 bases between. The germline V gene has CDR1 LGHDT and CDR2 YNNKEL (reference sequence). The CDR3 runs to 17 residues. Here the CDR3 reads CASSQGRYTLRNTEAFF. CDR3 sequence (DNA): TGTGCCAGCAGCCAGGGGAGGTACACCCTGAGGAACACTGAAGCTTTCTTT.

The chain couples TRBV12-3 or TRBV12-4 to TRBJ2-2; D is unclear. V gave up 3 bases and J gave up 5 bases, with 7 bases separating them. The CDR3 is made up of 13 amino acids. DNA of the CDR3: TGTGCCAGCAGTTTGAGGCGGACCGGGGAGCTGTTTTTT. Its protein is CASSLRRTGELFF.

The genes are TRBV11-2 and TRBJ2-1; D assignment may be TRBD1 or TRBD2 (5 bases each). V was clipped by 1 base and J by 4 bases, with 11 bases between them. This CDR3 is 15 amino acids long. CDR1 and CDR2 (germline): SGHAT, FQNNGV. The CDR3 loop reads CASSLGGWGYNEQFF. The CDR3 DNA reads TGTGCCAGCAGCTTAGGCGGATGGGGGTACAATGAGCAGTTCTTC. Variable domain in full (rest from reference TRBV11-2 and TRBJ2-1): EAGVAQSPRYKIIEKRQSVAFWCNPISGHATLYWYQQILGQGPKLLIQFQNNGVVDDSQLPKDRFSAERLKGVDSTLKIQPAKLEDSAVYLCASSLGGWGYNEQFFGPGTRLTVL.

This clonotype was observed many times. The chain joins TRBV20-1 to TRBJ1-6; D gene unclear. V shed 6 bases and J shed 6 bases, with 15 bases lying between them. The length of the CDR3 is 14 residues. Germline V CDR1 and CDR2: DFQATT, SNEGSKA (reference sequence). The CDR3 protein is CSAKIGGSNSPLHF. For the CDR3, the DNA is TGCAGTGCAAAGATCGGAGGGAGTAATTCACCCCTCCACTTT.

This clonotype was seen only a few times. The chain recombines TRBV12-3 or TRBV12-4 with TRBJ2-7; D uncertain. The CDR3 sequence is 14 residues long. V shed 1 base and J shed 1 base, with 8 bases lying between them. The CDR3 loop reads CASSLEQMSYEQYF. For the CDR3, the DNA is TGTGCCAGCAGTTTAGAACAGATGTCCTACGAGCAGTACTTC.

This clonotype was observed many times. The rearrangement joins TRBV12-3 or TRBV12-4 to TRBJ1-5, with a weak D call TRBD1 (6 bases). The CDR3 extends over 14 amino acids. Trimming shortened V by 6 bases and J by 8 bases, and 17 bases separated the two germline ends. The CDR3 here is CASSRNRVLKPQHF. The CDR3 nucleotides read TGTGCCAGCAGCCGTAACAGGGTTCTGAAGCCCCAGCATTTT.

The chain joins TRBV28 to TRBJ1-1, with a possible D match to TRBD1 (6 bases). This CDR3 is 14 amino acids long. With 3 bases removed from V and 4 bases from J, the gap between germline ends came to 12 bases. Germline CDR1 MDHEN, CDR2 SYDVKM. The CDR3 is CASSFLRGRTEAFF. The CDR3 DNA follows: TGTGCCAGCAGTTTTCTCCGGGGGCGCACTGAAGCTTTCTTT.

The chain carries TRBV20-1 and TRBJ2-3; tentative D call: TRBD2 (7 bases). CDR3 length equals 14 residues. CDR1 is DFQATT, CDR2 SNEGSKA, per germline (reference sequence). Here the CDR3 reads CSLGGAGHTDTQYF. CDR3 nucleotides: TGCAGCCTAGGGGGAGCGGGGCACACAGATACGCAGTATTTT.

The rearrangement links TRBV11-3 to TRBJ2-1; D uncertain. This CDR3 has 13 residues. In germline, CDR1 is SGHNT, CDR2 YENEEA. V lost 4 bases and J lost 10, with 14 bases in between. The CDR3 DNA follows: TGTGCCAGCAGCTCGCGGCCTTACGGAGAGCAGTTCTTC. Translating gives CASSSRPYGEQFF.